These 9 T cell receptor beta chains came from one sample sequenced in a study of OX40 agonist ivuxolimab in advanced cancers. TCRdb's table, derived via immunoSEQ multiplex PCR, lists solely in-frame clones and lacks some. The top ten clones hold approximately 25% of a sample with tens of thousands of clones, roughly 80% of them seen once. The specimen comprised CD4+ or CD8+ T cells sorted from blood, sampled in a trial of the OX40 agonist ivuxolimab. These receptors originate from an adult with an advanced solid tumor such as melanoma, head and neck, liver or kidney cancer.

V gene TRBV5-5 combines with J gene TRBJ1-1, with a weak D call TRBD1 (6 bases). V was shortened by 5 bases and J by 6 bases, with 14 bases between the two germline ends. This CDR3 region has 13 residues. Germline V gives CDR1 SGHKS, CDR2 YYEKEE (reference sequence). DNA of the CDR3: TGTGCCAGCAGAGTTTCAGGGGAACCTGAAGCTTTCTTT. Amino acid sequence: CASRVSGEPEAFF.

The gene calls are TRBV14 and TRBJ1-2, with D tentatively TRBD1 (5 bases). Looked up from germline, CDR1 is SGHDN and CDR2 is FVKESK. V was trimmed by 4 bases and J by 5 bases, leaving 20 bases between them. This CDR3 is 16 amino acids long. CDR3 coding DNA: TGTGCCAGCAGCCGGGACGACTCGTCAGGGCTATATGGCTACACCTTC. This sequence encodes CASSRDDSSGLYGYTF. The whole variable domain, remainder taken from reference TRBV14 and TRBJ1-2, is EAGVTQFPSHSVIEKGQTVTLRCDPISGHDNLYWYRRVMGKEIKFLLHFVKESKQDESGMPNNRFLAERTGGTYSTLKVQPAELEDSGVYFCASSRDDSSGLYGYTFGSGTRLTVV.

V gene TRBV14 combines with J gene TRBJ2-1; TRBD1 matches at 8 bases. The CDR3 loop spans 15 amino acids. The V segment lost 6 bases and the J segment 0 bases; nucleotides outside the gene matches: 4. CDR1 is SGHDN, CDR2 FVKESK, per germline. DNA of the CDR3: TGTGCCAGCAGGAGTACAGGGGGCTCCTACAATGAGCAGTTCTTC. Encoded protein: CASRSTGGSYNEQFF. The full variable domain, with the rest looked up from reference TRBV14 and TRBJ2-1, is EAGVTQFPSHSVIEKGQTVTLRCDPISGHDNLYWYRRVMGKEIKFLLHFVKESKQDESGMPNNRFLAERTGGTYSTLKVQPAELEDSGVYFCASRSTGGSYNEQFFGPGTRLTVL.

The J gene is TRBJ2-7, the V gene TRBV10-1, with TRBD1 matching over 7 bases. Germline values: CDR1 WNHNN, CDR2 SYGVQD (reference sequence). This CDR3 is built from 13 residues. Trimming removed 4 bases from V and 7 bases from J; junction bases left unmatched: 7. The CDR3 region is CASSVTGTVEQYF. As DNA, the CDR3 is TGCGCCAGCAGTGTAACCGGGACAGTTGAGCAGTACTTC.

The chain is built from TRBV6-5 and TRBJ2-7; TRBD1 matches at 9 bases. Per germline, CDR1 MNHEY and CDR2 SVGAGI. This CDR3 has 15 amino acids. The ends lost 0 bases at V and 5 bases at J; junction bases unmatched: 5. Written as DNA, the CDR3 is TGTGCCAGCAGTTACTCCGGGACAGGGTCCAACGAGCAGTACTTC. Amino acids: CASSYSGTGSNEQYF.

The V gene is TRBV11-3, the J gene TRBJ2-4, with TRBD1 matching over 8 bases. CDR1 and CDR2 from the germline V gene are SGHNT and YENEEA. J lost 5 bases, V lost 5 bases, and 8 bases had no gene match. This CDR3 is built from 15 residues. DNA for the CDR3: TGTGCCAGCAGCCCCTACCAGGGGGCGCAAAACATTCAGTACTTC. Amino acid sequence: CASSPYQGAQNIQYF.

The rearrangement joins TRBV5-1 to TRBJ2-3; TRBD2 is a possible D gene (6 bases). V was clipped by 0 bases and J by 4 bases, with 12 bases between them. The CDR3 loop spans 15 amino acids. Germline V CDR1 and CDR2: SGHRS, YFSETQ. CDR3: CASSLEPGVADTQYF. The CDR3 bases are TGCGCCAGCAGCTTGGAACCGGGGGTGGCAGATACGCAGTATTTT.

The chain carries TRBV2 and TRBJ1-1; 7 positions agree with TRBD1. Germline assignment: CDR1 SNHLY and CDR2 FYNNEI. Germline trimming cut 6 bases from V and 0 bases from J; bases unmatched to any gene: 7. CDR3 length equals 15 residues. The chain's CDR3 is CASRLVQGMNTEAFF. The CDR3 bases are TGTGCCAGCAGGTTAGTACAGGGGATGAACACTGAAGCTTTCTTT.

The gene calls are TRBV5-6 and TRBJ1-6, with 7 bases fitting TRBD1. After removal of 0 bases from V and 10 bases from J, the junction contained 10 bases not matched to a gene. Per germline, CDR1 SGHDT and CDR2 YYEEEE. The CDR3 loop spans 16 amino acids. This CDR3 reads CASSLEETGSRSPLHF. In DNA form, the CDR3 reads TGTGCCAGCAGCTTGGAGGAGACAGGGTCGCGGTCACCCCTCCACTTT.